The 28 T cell receptor beta chains below all came from one sample that was sequenced in a study of T cells in Graves' hyperthyroidism and ophthalmopathy. The TCR beta CDR3 regions underwent amplification using RNA transcripts as the source. The HTBI set primed first-round TCR CDR3 RT-PCR. TCRdb reanalysed the multiplex PCR reads using MiXCR and keeps one entry per CDR3 protein. The sample comprises approximately 370,000 distinct CDR3 sequences, under 15% of which are singletons, and 32% rests with the top ten. The sample was blood. All receptors derive from a woman in her thirties with Graves' hyperthyroidism.

V gene TRBV6-1 combines with J gene TRBJ2-1; 9 bases line up with TRBD2. The CDR3 spans 18 residues. With V trimmed by 5 bases and J by 4 bases, 15 bases remained unmatched. Germline loops: CDR1 MNHNS, CDR2 SASEGT. The CDR3 DNA reads TGTGCCAGCAGTTATCGCAGCGGGAGGACTTACGCGTACAATGAGCAGTTCTTC. As protein: CASSYRSGRTYAYNEQFF.

This clonotype was seen repeatedly, ten times or more. V usage is TRBV6-5 and J usage is TRBJ2-5; 13 bases map to TRBD2. This CDR3 has 15 amino acids. V lost 2 bases, J lost 5 bases, and 2 bases stayed unmatched. CDR1 is MNHEY, CDR2 SVGAGI, per germline. CDR3: CASSYGLAGAETQYF. For the CDR3, the DNA is TGTGCCAGCAGTTACGGACTAGCGGGAGCGGAGACCCAGTACTTC.

This clonotype appeared a few times. V gene TRBV5-4 combines with J gene TRBJ1-4; possible D gene TRBD1, 6 bases. This CDR3 spans 13 amino acids. Germline CDR1 is SGHNT and CDR2 is YYREEE (reference sequence). Trimming stripped 10 bases from V and 5 bases from J, with 15 bases between. The CDR3 reads CAFGGGRNEKLFF. The CDR3 region has the DNA TGTGCCTTCGGAGGGGGGCGAAATGAAAAACTGTTTTTT.

The gene calls are TRBV5-6 and TRBJ1-4; 10 nucleotides align to TRBD1. CDR3 size: 17 residues. Looked up from germline, CDR1 is SGHDT and CDR2 is YYEEEE. V lost 4 bases, J lost 3 bases, and 9 bases stayed unmatched. The DNA for the CDR3 is TGTGCCAGCAGCCCCCGTCCCGGGACAGGGGCTAATGAAAAACTGTTTTTT. This translates into CASSPRPGTGANEKLFF. Complete variable domain (other parts from reference TRBV5-6 and TRBJ1-4): DAGVTQSPTHLIKTRGQQVTLRCSPKSGHDTVSWYQQALGQGPQFIFQYYEEEERQRGNFPDRFSGHQFPNYSSELNVNALLLGDSALYLCASSPRPGTGANEKLFFGSGTQLSVL.

The chain is built from TRBV6-1 and TRBJ2-2; TRBD1 matches 7 bases. J lost 3 bases, V lost 9 bases, and 10 bases had no gene match. CDR1 is MNHNS, CDR2 SASEGT, per germline. The CDR3 totals 15 residues. The CDR3 loop is CASGRRQGDTGELFF. For the CDR3, the DNA is TGTGCCAGTGGCAGAAGACAGGGAGACACCGGGGAGCTGTTTTTT.

As concerns this clonotype: At one boundary the junction diverges from the germline segment, which might be a read error. The chain uses TRBV5-1 and TRBJ2-2; D is undetermined. Per the germline V gene, CDR1 is SGHRS and CDR2 is YFSETQ. This CDR3 region has 14 residues. The CDR3 loop is CANSLGSFTGELFF. The CDR3 DNA follows: TGCGCCAACAGCTTGGGGTCGTTCACCGGGGAGCTGTTTTTT.

This clonotype was seen ten or more times. The chain recombines TRBV30 with TRBJ1-1; maybe TRBD1 (6 bases). CDR3 length: 14 amino acids. Germline lookup yields CDR1 GTSNPN and CDR2 SVGIG (reference sequence). Trimming removed 2 bases from V and 5 bases from J, with 15 bases in between. CDR3 in amino acids: CAWSLGQGWTEAFF. The CDR3 nucleotides read TGTGCCTGGAGTCTCGGGCAGGGGTGGACTGAAGCTTTCTTT.

In this sample, this clonotype turned up many times. The chain is built from TRBV6-1 and TRBJ1-1; D perhaps matches TRBD1 (5 bases). The CDR3 has 12 residues. Germline CDR1 MNHNS, CDR2 SASEGT. The germline V and J ends were trimmed by 4 bases and 7 bases, with 10 bases remaining between them. The CDR3 coding sequence is TGTGCCAGCAGTGGTTTACAGGTTGAAGCTTTCTTT. Translated: CASSGLQVEAFF.

There are many counts of this clonotype. This chain connects TRBV6-1 to TRBJ2-3; D is undetermined. Trimming took off 5 bases at V and 8 bases at J, with 20 bases between the two ends. The CDR3 contains 15 residues. Germline CDR1 and CDR2: MNHNS and SASEGT. This CDR3 reads CASSIPRDRLGTQYF. In nucleotides, the CDR3 is TGTGCCAGCAGTATCCCGAGAGACCGATTGGGTACGCAGTATTTT.

The chain carries TRBV5-1 and TRBJ2-1; D gene uncertain. CDR3 length: 16 amino acids. Germline assignment: CDR1 SGHRS and CDR2 YFSETQ. V lost 4 bases, J lost 3 bases, and 17 bases lay in between. DNA for the CDR3: TGCGCCAGCAGCCCAGGTTGGTTCCCCGACTACAATGAGCAGTTCTTC. This codes for CASSPGWFPDYNEQFF.

This chain joins TRBV5-1 and TRBJ2-5; D gene unclear. The length of the CDR3 is 16 residues. Trimming removed 2 bases from V and 1 base from J, with 15 bases in between. Germline V gene lookup returns CDR1 SGHRS and CDR2 YFSETQ. Here the CDR3 DNA reads TGCGCCAGCAGCTTAGGCTTCGCAGCCCGCCAAGAGACCCAGTACTTC. Translated, it gives CASSLGFAARQETQYF.

The chain joins TRBV7-9 to TRBJ2-3; the match to TRBD2 covers 15 bases. The germline gives CDR1 SEHNR, CDR2 FQNEAQ (reference sequence). The CDR3 runs 19 residues. V lost 5 bases, J lost 4 bases, and 13 bases stayed unmatched. The CDR3 DNA follows: TGTGCCAGCAGCATAAGCGTTCGGACTAGCGGGAGGGTGGCAGATACGCAGTATTTT. It is translated as CASSISVRTSGRVADTQYF.

The chain employs TRBV24-1 and TRBJ1-1; 11 positions agree with TRBD1. This CDR3 spans 15 amino acids. Germline V lookup: CDR1 KGHDR, CDR2 SFDVKD. V dropped 7 bases and J dropped 1; count of bases not matched to a gene: 4. CDR3 nucleotides: TGTGCCACCAGAGGACAGGGGGCAGAGAACACTGAAGCTTTCTTT. It yields the protein CATRGQGAENTEAFF.

The gene calls are TRBV27 and TRBJ2-2; 9 nucleotides agree with TRBD1. The CDR3 loop spans 21 amino acids. CDR1 and CDR2 (germline): MNHEY, SMNVEV (reference sequence). Germline trimming cut 5 bases from V and 3 bases from J; bases unmatched to any gene: 22. The CDR3 nucleotides read TGTGCCAGCAGTACCCGGGACAGGGTTTATGGGCTGACCGAGGACACCGGGGAGCTGTTTTTT. It encodes CASSTRDRVYGLTEDTGELFF.

This clonotype was counted ten times or more. This sequence joins TRBV20-1 and TRBJ2-7, with D perhaps given as TRBD1 or TRBD2 (5 bases each). The CDR3 spans 13 residues. Germline CDR1 and CDR2: DFQATT and SNEGSKA (reference sequence). The CDR3 DNA is TGCAGCGGGACGCATTCCTTTTCCTACGAGCAGTACTTC. Translation: CSGTHSFSYEQYF.

This clonotype occurred many times. This chain connects TRBV5-1 to TRBJ2-1; 9 bases are shared with TRBD1. J gave up 5 bases and V 0 bases, and 3 bases lay outside the gene matches. The CDR3 is 15 amino acids. Germline lookup yields CDR1 SGHRS and CDR2 YFSETQ. The CDR3: CASSLAWDRDNEQFF. The CDR3, as DNA: TGCGCCAGCAGCTTGGCCTGGGACAGGGACAATGAGCAGTTCTTC.

This clonotype was recorded many times. The V gene is TRBV28, the J gene TRBJ2-7; TRBD1 agrees at 8 bases. Germline CDR1 reads MDHEN; CDR2 reads SYDVKM. The CDR3 is made up of 15 amino acids. V gave up 8 bases and J gave up 3 bases; unmatched junction bases: 12. Here the CDR3 reads CASRSDRGVFYEQYF. The CDR3, as DNA: TGTGCCAGCCGAAGTGACAGGGGAGTGTTCTACGAGCAGTACTTC.

This clonotype was observed a handful of times. CDR3 in amino acids: CSAMGGADLSYNEQFF. As DNA, the CDR3 is TGCAGTGCTATGGGAGGAGCGGACCTCTCCTACAATGAGCAGTTCTTC. The gene calls are TRBV20-1 and TRBJ2-1, with D possibly matching TRBD2 (6 bases). V gave up 4 bases and J gave up 0 bases, with 16 bases separating them. The CDR3 totals 16 residues. Germline V gene sequence: CDR1 DFQATT, CDR2 SNEGSKA (reference sequence).

J is TRBJ2-7 and V is TRBV7-9, with TRBD1 matching over 10 bases. The V gene end was trimmed by 2 bases and the J gene end by 5 bases; junction bases not matched to a gene: 6. Looked up from germline, CDR1 is SEHNR and CDR2 is FQNEAQ (reference sequence). The CDR3 is made up of 15 amino acids. The CDR3 nucleotides read TGTGCCAGCAGCTTATTGGGACAGGGGCGAAACGAGCAGTACTTC. Its protein product is CASSLLGQGRNEQYF.

This clonotype was observed at least ten times. The chain has TRBV12-3 or TRBV12-4 and TRBJ2-3; the D gene could be TRBD1 or TRBD2 (5 bases each). The V gene lost 2 bases and the J gene lost 2 bases, with 11 bases spanning the gap. The length of the CDR3 is 15 residues. As DNA, the CDR3 is TGTGCCAGCAGTTTACGGGGCTACCTCACAGATACGCAGTATTTT. Amino acid sequence: CASSLRGYLTDTQYF.

This clonotype was seen repeatedly, ten times or more. This sequence joins TRBV28 and TRBJ1-5; D might be TRBD1 (5 bases). The CDR3 is made up of 16 amino acids. The germline V and J ends were trimmed by 6 bases and 6 bases, with 21 bases remaining between them. Germline V CDR1 and CDR2: MDHEN, SYDVKM. The CDR3 nucleotides read TGTGCCAGCAGCCGCACCCTGCAGGGTGGAACTCAGCCCCAGCATTTT. This codes for CASSRTLQGGTQPQHF.

This clonotype was counted ten times or more. This chain joins TRBV2 and TRBJ2-5, with TRBD2 matching over 13 bases. Looked up from germline, CDR1 is SNHLY and CDR2 is FYNNEI. This CDR3 region has 15 residues. The V gene end was trimmed by 7 bases and the J gene end by 3 bases; junction bases not matched to a gene: 5. As DNA, the CDR3 is TGTGCCAGCAAACGGACTAGCGGGAGCGAAGAGACCCAGTACTTC. This encodes CASKRTSGSEETQYF.

V usage is TRBV29-1 and J usage is TRBJ2-7; D is undetermined. V lost 0 bases and J 3 bases, leaving 9 bases between the germline ends. CDR1 and CDR2 from the germline V gene are SQVTM and ANQGSEA. The CDR3 consists of 13 residues. This CDR3 is CSVEDQRGYEQYF. DNA of the CDR3: TGCAGCGTTGAAGATCAAAGAGGCTACGAGCAGTACTTC.

This clonotype has a count of ten or more. The rearrangement joins TRBV28 to TRBJ2-5; 11 bases are a match to TRBD2. This CDR3 contains 15 residues. From germline, CDR1 is MDHEN and CDR2 SYDVKM. The V and J ends lost 8 bases and 5 bases, in that order; junction bases with no gene match: 10. In DNA, the CDR3 is TGTGCCAGCTACGGATTAGCGGGAGGGAGGGAGACCCAGTACTTC. Amino acid sequence: CASYGLAGGRETQYF.

CDR3 in amino acids: CSVTSGSHNEQFF. The CDR3 DNA sequence: TGCAGTGTTACTAGCGGGAGTCACAATGAGCAGTTCTTC. The chain links TRBV20-1 to TRBJ2-1, with 11 bases lining up with TRBD2. Germline V gene data show CDR1 as DFQATT and CDR2 as SNEGSKA (reference sequence). The CDR3 totals 13 residues. With 7 bases clipped from V and 5 bases from J, the junction kept 4 bases outside the gene matches.

This clonotype was recorded only once. A much larger clone differs from this one at a single base, so this may be a read error. V gene TRBV28 combines with J gene TRBJ1-1; unclear D gene. V was clipped by 5 bases and J by 7 bases, with 17 bases between them. Germline loops: CDR1 MDHEN, CDR2 SYDVKM. The CDR3 has 14 residues. CDR3 nucleotides: TGTGCCAGCAGTCCTGACTCACTCAGAAATGAAGCTTTCTTT. Amino acids: CASSPDSLRNEAFF.

The CDR3 region is CSASSLTEQETQYF. The DNA of the CDR3 is TGCAGTGCTAGTTCCCTGACAGAACAAGAGACCCAGTACTTC. This sequence joins TRBV20-1 and TRBJ2-5, with a possible D match to TRBD1 (5 bases). V was cut by 3 bases and J by 2 bases, with 13 bases left in between. Germline assignment: CDR1 DFQATT and CDR2 SNEGSKA (reference sequence). The CDR3 covers 14 residues.

The V and J genes are TRBV27 and TRBJ2-7; D is ambiguous. This CDR3 has 16 residues. The ends were cut back, 5 bases at V and 2 bases at J, with 19 bases in the middle. Germline V gene lookup returns CDR1 MNHEY and CDR2 SMNVEV (reference sequence). The CDR3 region is CASSLLRQNLPYEQYF. Here the CDR3 DNA reads TGTGCCAGCAGTCTCCTACGGCAGAACCTGCCCTACGAGCAGTACTTC.